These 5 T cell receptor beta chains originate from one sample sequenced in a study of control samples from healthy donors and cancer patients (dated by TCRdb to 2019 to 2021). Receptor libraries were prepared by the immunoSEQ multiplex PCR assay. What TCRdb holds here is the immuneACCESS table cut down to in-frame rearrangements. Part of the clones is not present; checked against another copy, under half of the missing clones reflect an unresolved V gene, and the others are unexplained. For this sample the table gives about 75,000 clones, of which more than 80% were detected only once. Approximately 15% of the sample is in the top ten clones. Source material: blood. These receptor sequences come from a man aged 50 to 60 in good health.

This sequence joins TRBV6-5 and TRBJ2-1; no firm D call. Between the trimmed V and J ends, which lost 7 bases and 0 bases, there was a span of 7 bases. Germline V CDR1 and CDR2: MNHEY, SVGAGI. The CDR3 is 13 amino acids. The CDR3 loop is CASIGRSYNEQFF. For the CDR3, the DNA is TGTGCCAGCATAGGCCGCTCCTACAATGAGCAGTTCTTC.

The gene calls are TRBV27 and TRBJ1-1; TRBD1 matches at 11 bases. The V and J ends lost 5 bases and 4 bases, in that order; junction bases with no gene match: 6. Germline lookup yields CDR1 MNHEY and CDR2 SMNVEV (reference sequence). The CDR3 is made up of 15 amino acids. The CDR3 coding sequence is TGTGCCAGCAGTGCTTCCGGGACAGGGGGCACTGAAGCTTTCTTT. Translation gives CASSASGTGGTEAFF.

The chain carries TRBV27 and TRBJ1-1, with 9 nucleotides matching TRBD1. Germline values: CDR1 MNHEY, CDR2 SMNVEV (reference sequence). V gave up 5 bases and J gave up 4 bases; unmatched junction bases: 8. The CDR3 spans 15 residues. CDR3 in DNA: TGTGCCAGCAGTAGGGGGACAGGGATGATCACTGAAGCTTTCTTT. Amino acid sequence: CASSRGTGMITEAFF.

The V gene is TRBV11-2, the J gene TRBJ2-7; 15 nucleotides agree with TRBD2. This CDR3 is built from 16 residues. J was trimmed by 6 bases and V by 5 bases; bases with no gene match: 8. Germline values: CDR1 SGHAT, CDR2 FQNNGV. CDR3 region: CASSPRGLAGGSEQYF. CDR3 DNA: TGTGCCAGCAGCCCCCGTGGACTAGCGGGAGGGAGCGAGCAGTACTTC.

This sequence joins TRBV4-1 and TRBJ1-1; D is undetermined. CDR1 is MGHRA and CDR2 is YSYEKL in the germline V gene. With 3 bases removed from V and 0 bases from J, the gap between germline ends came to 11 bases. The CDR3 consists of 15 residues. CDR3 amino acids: CASSQVEGMNTEAFF. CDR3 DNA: TGCGCCAGCAGCCAGGTAGAGGGTATGAACACTGAAGCTTTCTTT.